These 17 T cell receptor beta chains share one sample of origin, sequenced in a study of OX40 agonist ivuxolimab in advanced cancers. Sequencing used immunoSEQ multiplex PCR; TCRdb keeps in-frame clones, though not all of them. The table lists about 85,000 clones, more than 75% of them singletons, with 0.32% in the top ten. The source material was CD4+ or CD8+ T cells sorted from blood, sampled in a trial of the OX40 agonist ivuxolimab. The receptors derive from an adult with an advanced solid tumor such as melanoma, head and neck, liver or kidney cancer.

This sequence joins TRBV28 and TRBJ2-3, with 7 bases lining up with TRBD1. J gave up 2 bases and V 3 bases, and 8 bases lay outside the gene matches. The CDR3 consists of 16 residues. Germline V gene lookup returns CDR1 MDHEN and CDR2 SYDVKM. CDR3 coding DNA: TGTGCCAGCAGTTTTTTTCCGGGACAGCCCACAGATACGCAGTATTTT. Translated: CASSFFPGQPTDTQYF.

This clone appeared a single time. J is TRBJ2-1 and V is TRBV11-3; D not resolved. The germline V and J ends were trimmed by 0 bases and 9 bases, with 6 bases remaining between them. The CDR3 runs to 12 residues. Germline CDR1 and CDR2: SGHNT and YENEEA. The CDR3 DNA reads TGTGCCAGCAGCTTAGACCTTGGTGAGCAGTTCTTC. Amino acids: CASSLDLGEQFF.

This chain joins TRBV18 and TRBJ2-7, with D perhaps assigned TRBD1 or TRBD2 (5 bases each). V was shortened by 3 bases and J by 5 bases, with 23 bases between the two germline ends. The CDR3 covers 17 residues. Looked up from germline, CDR1 is KGHSH and CDR2 is LQKENI. CDR3 coding DNA: TGTGCCAGCTCACCGCGTGTTACGGGGACCGGGGTGGACGAGCAGTACTTC. Translated: CASSPRVTGTGVDEQYF.

The chain combines TRBV4-2 with TRBJ1-5; the D is unclear. The CDR3 consists of 15 residues. Germline V gives CDR1 LGHNA, CDR2 YNFKEQ. V lost 0 bases and J 3 bases, leaving 9 bases between the germline ends. The CDR3 loop is CASSQDHNSNQPQHF. CDR3 sequence (DNA): TGTGCCAGCAGCCAAGATCATAATTCCAATCAGCCCCAGCATTTT.

The genes are TRBV19 and TRBJ1-1; the D gene is possibly TRBD1 (6 bases). V was clipped by 5 bases and J by 4 bases, with 14 bases between them. The CDR3 is made up of 14 amino acids. Germline CDR1 reads LNHDA; CDR2 reads SQIVND (reference sequence). CDR3 sequence reads: CASSGQYIGTEAFF. The CDR3 coding sequence is TGTGCCAGTAGTGGACAGTATATAGGCACTGAAGCTTTCTTT.

Here the CDR3 DNA reads TGTGCCAGCTCACCAAATCACGGGGGGAGCACAGATACGCAGTATTTT. It encodes CASSPNHGGSTDTQYF. The chain has TRBV18 and TRBJ2-3; 7 nucleotides line up with TRBD2. The CDR3 sequence is 16 residues long. The V gene's germline CDR1 is KGHSH and CDR2 LQKENI. V shed 2 bases and J 0 bases; nucleotides not matched to a gene: 5.

The J gene is TRBJ1-1, the V gene TRBV25-1; no clear D gene. The CDR3 is 14 amino acids. Germline lookup yields CDR1 MGHDK and CDR2 SYGVNS. Trimming left V 0 bases short and J 3 bases short, with 8 bases between. CDR3 residues: CASSEYGRYTEAFF. CDR3 nucleotide sequence: TGTGCCAGCAGTGAATATGGCAGGTACACTGAAGCTTTCTTT.

The rearrangement links TRBV5-5 to TRBJ2-3; TRBD2 matches at 8 bases. V dropped 0 bases and J dropped 2; count of bases not matched to a gene: 5. Germline CDR1 and CDR2: SGHKS and YYEKEE (reference sequence). The CDR3 has 16 amino acids. CDR3 region: CASSLGISGVTDTQYF. As DNA, the CDR3 is TGTGCCAGCAGCTTGGGAATTAGCGGGGTCACAGATACGCAGTATTTT.

The chain combines TRBV7-8 with TRBJ2-7; the match to TRBD2 covers 8 bases. Per germline, CDR1 SGHVS and CDR2 FQNEAQ. V shed 0 bases, J shed 2 bases, and the junction held 0 bases outside the gene matches. The CDR3 totals 14 residues. DNA for the CDR3: TGTGCCAGCAGCTTAGCCGGGGGGGCCTACGAGCAGTACTTC. It specifies CASSLAGGAYEQYF. Full variable domain (rest looked up from reference TRBV7-8 and TRBJ2-7): GAGVSQSPRYKVAKRGQDVALRCDPISGHVSLFWYQQALGQGPEFLTYFQNEAQLDKSGLPSDRFFAERPEGSVSTLKIQRTQQEDSAVYLCASSLAGGAYEQYFGPGTRLTVT.

The gene calls are TRBV7-2 and TRBJ2-3; 11 bases match TRBD2. The junction had 3 bases not matched to a gene; V was cut back by 1 base and J by 3 bases. The germline gives CDR1 SGHTA, CDR2 FQGNSA. This CDR3 is built from 16 residues. The CDR3 nucleotides are TGTGCCAGCAGCTTAGGTAGCGGGGGGGCAACAGATACGCAGTATTTT. As protein: CASSLGSGGATDTQYF.

The V gene is TRBV5-1, the J gene TRBJ2-1; 7 bases map to TRBD2. The CDR3 sequence is 15 residues long. From germline, CDR1 is SGHRS and CDR2 YFSETQ. V gave up 4 bases and J gave up 1 base; unmatched junction bases: 5. This CDR3 reads CASSAGDVSYNEQFF. The CDR3 nucleotides are TGCGCCAGCAGCGCGGGGGACGTTTCCTACAATGAGCAGTTCTTC.

The J gene is TRBJ1-2, the V gene TRBV4-2; 7 bases are shared with TRBD1. Per the germline V gene, CDR1 is LGHNA and CDR2 is YNFKEQ. This CDR3 is 14 amino acids long. Trimming removed 0 bases from V and 14 bases from J; junction bases left unmatched: 12. The CDR3 nucleotides are TGTGCCAGCAGCCAAGAGGGGATACAGGGGAGGTGGACCTTC. It yields the protein CASSQEGIQGRWTF.

The chain couples TRBV28 to TRBJ1-6; TRBD1 aligns across 11 bases. CDR3 size: 15 residues. Trimming cost V 4 bases and J 10 bases; bases outside gene matches: 6. Germline V gene data show CDR1 as MDHEN and CDR2 as SYDVKM. As DNA, the CDR3 is TGTGCCAGCAGTTCCCCGGGACAGGGGGTCTCACCCCTCCACTTT. This translates into CASSSPGQGVSPLHF.

The rearrangement joins TRBV30 to TRBJ2-1, with D possibly TRBD1 on 6 matching bases. Trimming took off 2 bases at V and 4 bases at J, with 27 bases between the two ends. This CDR3 has 19 amino acids. Germline lookup yields CDR1 GTSNPN and CDR2 SVGIG (reference sequence). The CDR3 here is CAWSPLHTGSKGVYNEQFF. DNA for the CDR3: TGTGCCTGGAGTCCCCTTCATACGGGATCGAAGGGGGTTTACAATGAGCAGTTCTTC.

The chain recombines TRBV7-8 with TRBJ1-6; 7 nucleotides agree with TRBD1. The CDR3 totals 17 residues. Germline V CDR1 and CDR2: SGHVS, FQNEAQ. The ends lost 1 base at V and 7 bases at J; junction bases unmatched: 10. The CDR3 DNA sequence: TGTGCCAGCAGCTTAGAGGGCAGGGGGATTTTAAATTCACCCCTCCACTTT. This sequence encodes CASSLEGRGILNSPLHF.

The J gene is TRBJ2-7, the V gene TRBV7-3; no definite D call. The germline V and J ends were trimmed by 5 bases and 6 bases, with 14 bases remaining between them. The CDR3 runs 13 residues. The germline gives CDR1 SGHTA, CDR2 FQGTGA. The CDR3 here is CASSGRLVAEQYF. In DNA form, the CDR3 reads TGTGCCAGCAGCGGCAGGTTAGTGGCCGAGCAGTACTTC. Full variable domain (rest looked up from reference TRBV7-3 and TRBJ2-7): GAGVSQTPSNKVTEKGKYVELRCDPISGHTALYWYRQSLGQGPEFLIYFQGTGAADDSGLPNDRFFAVRPEGSVSTLKIQRTERGDSAVYLCASSGRLVAEQYFGPGTRLTVT.

This chain links TRBV5-1 with TRBJ1-3, with D possibly TRBD1 on 5 matching bases. CDR1 is SGHRS and CDR2 is YFSETQ in the germline V gene. Trimming removed 4 bases at V and 1 base at J, with 12 bases between. This CDR3 comprises 15 residues. CDR3 sequence reads: CASSHVGGSGNTIYF. As DNA, the CDR3 is TGCGCCAGCAGCCACGTCGGGGGTTCTGGAAACACCATATATTTT.